Shown below are 9 T cell receptor beta chains from a single sample sequenced in a study of T-cell reconstitution after alpha-beta-depleted transplantation in children. The TCRbeta library incorporated unique molecular identifiers. TCRdb re-called the PCR reads through MiXCR, storing one row per CDR3 protein. The sample includes about 640,000 distinct CDR3 sequences, around 16% of them seen just once. Sequenced material: PBMCs from the stem cell graft donor, taken from the stem cell graft. The source is a human donor who donated a stem cell graft to a child with acute myeloid leukemia.

This chain uses TRBV4-1 with TRBJ2-1; a weak D match, TRBD2 (5 bases). CDR3 size: 14 residues. Germline CDR1 is MGHRA and CDR2 is YSYEKL. V lost 0 bases, J lost 6 bases, and 9 bases lay in between. The DNA for the CDR3 is TGCGCCAGCAGCCAAGAGGGGAGCCGCAATGAGCAGTTCTTC. It specifies CASSQEGSRNEQFF.

In this sample, this clonotype turned up many times. The chain combines TRBV20-1 with TRBJ2-1, with 8 bases aligning to TRBD1. The CDR3 runs to 12 residues. The ends lost 1 base at V and 7 bases at J; junction bases unmatched: 0. In germline, CDR1 is DFQATT, CDR2 SNEGSKA (reference sequence). Here the CDR3 DNA reads TGCAGTGCTAGAGGGACAGGGAATGAGCAGTTCTTC. Residues: CSARGTGNEQFF.

This clonotype occurred many times. The chain uses TRBV9 and TRBJ2-2; possibly TRBD1 for D (6 bases). V was clipped by 1 base and J by 7 bases, with 23 bases between them. From germline, CDR1 is SGDLS and CDR2 YYNGEE. The CDR3 extends over 18 amino acids. The CDR3, as DNA: TGTGCCAGCAGCGTAAGAAGTCCCGGCCAGGGGACGGGCGGGGAGCTGTTTTTT. Protein sequence: CASSVRSPGQGTGGELFF. Using reference TRBV9 and TRBJ2-2 for the parts outside the CDR3, the full variable domain is DSGVTQTPKHLITATGQRVTLRCSPRSGDLSVYWYQQSLDQGLQFLIQYYNGEERAKGNILERFSAQQFPDLHSELNLSSLELGDSALYFCASSVRSPGQGTGGELFFGEGSRLTVL.

This clonotype occurred a few times. V usage is TRBV4-1 and J usage is TRBJ1-5; 10 bases align to TRBD1. The CDR3 is 15 amino acids. CDR1 and CDR2 (germline): MGHRA, YSYEKL. V shed 1 base, J shed 5 bases, and the junction held 2 bases outside the gene matches. The CDR3 nucleotides read TGCGCCAGCAGCCAAGGACAGGGGGCTGATCAGCCCCAGCATTTT. Translated, it gives CASSQGQGADQPQHF.

In this sample, this clonotype turned up a few times. V gene TRBV4-3 combines with J gene TRBJ2-7; 7 bases map to TRBD1. Trimming removed 0 bases from V and 1 base from J; junction bases left unmatched: 6. This CDR3 is built from 16 residues. CDR1 is LGHNA and CDR2 is YSLEER in the germline V gene. CDR3 DNA: TGCGCCAGCAGCCAAGATCGGAGACAGGGTTCCTACGAGCAGTACTTC. It yields the protein CASSQDRRQGSYEQYF.

CDR3 sequence reads: CSARDRQSSSYEQYF. Written as DNA, the CDR3 is TGCAGTGCCCGGGACAGGCAGTCTAGCTCCTACGAGCAGTACTTC. The V and J genes are TRBV20-1 and TRBJ2-7; 8 nucleotides agree with TRBD1. This CDR3 spans 15 amino acids. Per the germline V gene, CDR1 is DFQATT and CDR2 is SNEGSKA (reference sequence). Losses at the gene ends were 6 bases for V and 0 bases for J; bases not matched to a gene: 10.

The table lists this clonotype with many counts. V and J are TRBV29-1 and TRBJ2-1; D may be TRBD2 (6 bases). This CDR3 spans 19 amino acids. CDR1 and CDR2 (germline): SQVTM, ANQGSEA. V lost 6 bases to trimming and J lost 0 bases, with 27 bases between them. The CDR3 sequence is CSVRPREAQQKGSYNEQFF. In DNA, the CDR3 is TGCAGCGTAAGGCCCAGGGAGGCACAACAGAAGGGCTCCTACAATGAGCAGTTCTTC.

This chain connects TRBV13 to TRBJ2-1, with 8 bases matching TRBD2. The V segment lost 7 bases and the J segment 8 bases; nucleotides outside the gene matches: 13. CDR3 size: 15 residues. Germline CDR1 is PRHDT and CDR2 is FYEKMQ (reference sequence). The CDR3: CASNLRRGGWHEQFF. Written as DNA, the CDR3 is TGTGCCAGCAACCTCCGCCGGGGGGGCTGGCATGAGCAGTTCTTC.

This clonotype was detected many times. This chain's CDR3 is CASRAGGSGANVLTF. In DNA, the CDR3 is TGTGCCAGCAGAGCAGGGGGGTCTGGGGCCAACGTCCTGACTTTC. J is TRBJ2-6 and V is TRBV6-1, with D possibly matching TRBD1 (7 bases). CDR1 and CDR2 from the germline V gene are MNHNS and SASEGT. V was cut by 6 bases and J by 1 base, with 10 bases left in between. There are 15 residues in the CDR3.